Here is one T cell receptor (beta chain) with its context. What it binds is not known. This record comes from a study of cytomegalovirus exposure and HLA in healthy donors. Healthy bone marrow donors made up the cohort. From germline, CDR1 is SGHDT and CDR2 YYEEEE. This CDR3 region has 12 residues. Trimming cost V 6 bases and J 6 bases, with 10 bases left between them. Study-level findings and limits: Researchers counted 164 TCR beta chains as cytomegalovirus-associated. Upon later analysis, TCR association rates were observed to vary by HLA locus, being highest for DRB1 and lowest for HLA-C. TCR beta sequences numbering 15,000 to 20,000 were associated with HLA alleles at 0.05 false discovery rate in a later analysis.

The PCR ran on 60 Vbeta and 13 Jbeta primers. The method was immunoSEQ multiplex PCR; TCRdb's version includes in-frame clones alone and lacks a portion of them. The repertoire holds more than 150,000 clones, with 80% as singletons. This sequence originates from a boy between 10 and 17 years old in good health and CMV-seronegative. The chain employs TRBV5-6 and TRBJ2-1; D remains unclear. The sequenced material came from PBMCs. The CDR3 DNA reads TGTGCCAGCATTAGAGTCGGCAATGAGCAGTTCTTC. This sequence encodes CASIRVGNEQFF.